This paragraph reports one T cell receptor beta chain. As handled by the study authors: The authors estimated nucleated cell counts from reference gene primer amplification. TCRdb keeps only in-frame clones here, not all; method: immunoSEQ multiplex PCR. V and J calls and clone size come straight from that table; D and trimming were deduced from the DNA. Of 130,000 to 150,000 clones in the sample, 75% to 90% were seen once. Enrollment of patients from Seattle took place during active infection, with longitudinal follow-up. This entry is derived from a study of blood T cell repertoires in COVID-19. Study background: The samples span acute and convalescent COVID-19 from the United States, Italy and Spain. Sample material is recorded as cDNA or gDNA derived from T cells, B-cell-depleted T cells, or PBMCs.

The germline V gene has CDR1 MRHNA and CDR2 SNTAGT. The CDR3 is made up of 15 amino acids. J was trimmed by 2 bases and V by 5 bases; bases with no gene match: 2. The V and J genes are TRBV6-4 and TRBJ2-1, with 11 bases that match TRBD2. This sequence originates from a man aged 18 to 30 with COVID-19, enrolled during active disease. The sequencing input was peripheral blood. Here the CDR3 DNA reads TGTGCCAGCAGTCCGGGACTAGCGGCCTACAATGAGCAGTTCTTC. It translates to CASSPGLAAYNEQFF.